This T cell receptor (beta chain) was captured in a study of T cells in Graves' hyperthyroidism and ophthalmopathy. The CDR3 has 19 residues. Trimming stripped 2 bases from V and 2 bases from J, with 22 bases between. Germline loops: CDR1 MNHEY, CDR2 SVGEGT. The sample holds a few counts of this clonotype. RNA transcripts gave rise to amplified TCR beta CDR3 regions. Primed by the HTBI set, a first-round RT-PCR was run on the TCR CDR3. TCRdb reprocessed the multiplex PCR reads via MiXCR and lists one record per CDR3 protein. The data show approximately 100,000 distinct CDR3 sequences, with approximately 48% seen just once and roughly 24% held by the top ten.

The origin of this receptor is a man in his forties with Graves' hyperthyroidism. The sample was blood. This chain uses TRBV6-2 or TRBV6-3 with TRBJ1-5; D not resolved. The DNA of the CDR3 is TGTGCCAGCAGTTACCCGACCGGGATAACGGGGTGGGGCAATCAGCCCCAGCATTTT. Amino acid sequence: CASSYPTGITGWGNQPQHF.